This record covers a single T cell receptor (beta chain). This sample is drawn from a study of blood T cell repertoires in COVID-19. CDR1 SGHVS and CDR2 FQNEAQ come from the germline V gene. This CDR3 comprises 13 residues. V lost 9 bases and J lost 7, with 16 bases in between. The repertoire was sequenced with immunoSEQ multiplex PCR; TCRdb's copy has only in-frame clones and lacks some. The sample has fewer than 250,000 clones; approximately 83% are singletons. This chain uses TRBV7-8 with TRBJ1-5; perhaps TRBD1 as D (6 bases). The origin of this receptor is a woman in her 40s who had been exposed to COVID-19. Sequenced input: PBMCs or T cells enriched from blood (not recorded which). The DNA of the CDR3 is TGTGCCAGTCACCAGGGGTCGGGCCAGCCCCAGCATTTT. Translated, it gives CASHQGSGQPQHF.